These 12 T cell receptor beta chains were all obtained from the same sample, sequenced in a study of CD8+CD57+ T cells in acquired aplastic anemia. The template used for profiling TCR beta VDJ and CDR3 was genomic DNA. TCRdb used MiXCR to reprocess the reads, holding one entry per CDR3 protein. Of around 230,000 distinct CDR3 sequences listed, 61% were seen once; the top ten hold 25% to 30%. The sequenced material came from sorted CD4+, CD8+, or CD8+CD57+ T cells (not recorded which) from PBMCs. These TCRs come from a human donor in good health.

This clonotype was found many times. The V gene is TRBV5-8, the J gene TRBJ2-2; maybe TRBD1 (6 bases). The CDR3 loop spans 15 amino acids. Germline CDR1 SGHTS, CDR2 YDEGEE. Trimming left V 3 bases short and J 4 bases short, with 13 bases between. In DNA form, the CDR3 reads TGTGCCAGCAGCTGGGGGCCCACCATCACCGGGGAGCTGTTTTTT. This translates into CASSWGPTITGELFF. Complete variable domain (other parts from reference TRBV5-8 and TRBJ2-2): EAGVTQSPTHLIKTRGQQATLRCSPISGHTSVYWYQQALGLGLQFLLWYDEGEERNRGNFPPRFSGRQFPNYSSELNVNALELEDSALYLCASSWGPTITGELFFGEGSRLTVL.

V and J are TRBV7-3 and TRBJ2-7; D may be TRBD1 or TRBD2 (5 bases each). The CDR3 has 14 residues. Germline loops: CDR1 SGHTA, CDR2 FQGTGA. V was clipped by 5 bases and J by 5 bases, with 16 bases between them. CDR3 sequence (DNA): TGTGCCAGCAGCCAACCTGGGGGATCGGACGAGCAGTACTTC. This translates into CASSQPGGSDEQYF. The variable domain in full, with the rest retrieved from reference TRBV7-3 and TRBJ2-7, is GAGVSQTPSNKVTEKGKYVELRCDPISGHTALYWYRQSLGQGPEFLIYFQGTGAADDSGLPNDRFFAVRPEGSVSTLKIQRTERGDSAVYLCASSQPGGSDEQYFGPGTRLTVT.

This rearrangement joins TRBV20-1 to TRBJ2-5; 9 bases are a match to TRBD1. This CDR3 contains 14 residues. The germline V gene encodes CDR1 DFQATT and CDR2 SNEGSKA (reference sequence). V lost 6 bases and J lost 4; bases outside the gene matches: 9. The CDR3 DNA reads TGCAGTGCCGGGGACAGGGCACAACCAGAGACCCAGTACTTC. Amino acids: CSAGDRAQPETQYF.

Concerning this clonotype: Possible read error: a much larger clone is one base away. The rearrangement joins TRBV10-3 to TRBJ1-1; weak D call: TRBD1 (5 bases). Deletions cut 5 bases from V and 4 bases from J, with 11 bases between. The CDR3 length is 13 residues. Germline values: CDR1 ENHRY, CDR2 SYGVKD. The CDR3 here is CAISYAGSTEAFF. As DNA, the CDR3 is TGTGCCATCAGTTACGCAGGGAGCACTGAAGCTTTCTTT.

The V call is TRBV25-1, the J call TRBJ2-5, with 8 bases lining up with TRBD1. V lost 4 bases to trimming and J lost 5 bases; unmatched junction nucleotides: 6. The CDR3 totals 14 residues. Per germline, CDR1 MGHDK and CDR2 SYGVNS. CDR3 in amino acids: CASSGFRGQETQYF. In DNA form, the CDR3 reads TGTGCCAGCAGTGGATTCAGGGGGCAGGAGACCCAGTACTTC. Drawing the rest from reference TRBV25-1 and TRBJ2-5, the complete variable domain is EADIYQTPRYLVIGTGKKITLECSQTMGHDKMYWYQQDPGMELHLIHYSYGVNSTEKGDLSSESTVSRIRTEHFPLTLESARPSHTSQYLCASSGFRGQETQYFGPGTRLLVL.

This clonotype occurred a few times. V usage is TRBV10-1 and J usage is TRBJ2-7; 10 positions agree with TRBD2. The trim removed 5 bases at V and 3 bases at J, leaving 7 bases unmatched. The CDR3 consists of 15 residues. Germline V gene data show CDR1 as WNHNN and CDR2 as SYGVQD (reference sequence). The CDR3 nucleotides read TGCGCCAGCAGTCAAGGACTAGCGGTGGACTACGAGCAGTACTTC. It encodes CASSQGLAVDYEQYF.

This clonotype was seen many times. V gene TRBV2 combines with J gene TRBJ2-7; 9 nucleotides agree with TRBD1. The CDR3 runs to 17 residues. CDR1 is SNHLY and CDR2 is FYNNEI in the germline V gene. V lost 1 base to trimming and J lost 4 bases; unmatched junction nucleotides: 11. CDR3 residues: CASSEETPGQGGYEQYF. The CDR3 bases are TGTGCCAGCAGTGAAGAAACCCCGGGACAGGGAGGATACGAGCAGTACTTC. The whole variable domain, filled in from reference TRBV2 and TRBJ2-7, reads EPEVTQTPSHQVTQMGQEVILRCVPISNHLYFYWYRQILGQKVEFLVSFYNNEISEKSEIFDDQFSVERPDGSNFTLKIRSTKLEDSAMYFCASSEETPGQGGYEQYFGPGTRLTVT.

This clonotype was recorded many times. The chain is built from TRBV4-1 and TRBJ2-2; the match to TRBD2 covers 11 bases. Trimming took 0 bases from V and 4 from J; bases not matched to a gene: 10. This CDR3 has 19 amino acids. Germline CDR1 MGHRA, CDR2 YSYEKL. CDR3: CASSQEPGTSGIITGELFF. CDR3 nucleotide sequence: TGCGCCAGCAGCCAAGAACCCGGGACTAGCGGCATCATCACCGGGGAGCTGTTTTTT.

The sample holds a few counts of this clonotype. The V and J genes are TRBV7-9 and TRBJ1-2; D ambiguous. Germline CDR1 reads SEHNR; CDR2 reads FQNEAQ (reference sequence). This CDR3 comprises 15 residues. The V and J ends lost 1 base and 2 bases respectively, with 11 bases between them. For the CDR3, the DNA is TGTGCCAGCAGCTTAGGATCAGGAACAAACTATGGCTACACCTTC. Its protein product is CASSLGSGTNYGYTF.

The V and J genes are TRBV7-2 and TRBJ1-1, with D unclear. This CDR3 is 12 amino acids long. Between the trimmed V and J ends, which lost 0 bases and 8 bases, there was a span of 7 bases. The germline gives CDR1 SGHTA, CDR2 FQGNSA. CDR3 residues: CASSLACTEAFF. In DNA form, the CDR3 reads TGTGCCAGCAGCTTAGCGTGCACAGAAGCTTTCTTT.

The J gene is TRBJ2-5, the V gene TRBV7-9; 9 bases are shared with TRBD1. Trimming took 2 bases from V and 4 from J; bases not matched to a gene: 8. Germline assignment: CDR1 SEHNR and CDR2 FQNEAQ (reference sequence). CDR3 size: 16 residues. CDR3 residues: CASSLPGQGSGETQYF. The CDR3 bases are TGTGCCAGCAGCTTACCGGGACAGGGTTCGGGAGAGACCCAGTACTTC.

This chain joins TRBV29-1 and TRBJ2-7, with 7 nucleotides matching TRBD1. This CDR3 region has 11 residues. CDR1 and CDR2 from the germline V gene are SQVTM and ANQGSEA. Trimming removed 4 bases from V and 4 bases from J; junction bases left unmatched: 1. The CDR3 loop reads CSVGTGYEQYF. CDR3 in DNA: TGCAGCGTTGGGACAGGATACGAGCAGTACTTC.